Below are 9 T cell receptor beta chains sequenced from a single sample in a study of CD8+ T cells in alopecia areata. Reverse transcribed after extraction, RNA yielded cDNA as the sequencing template. Clones were sequenced by immunoSEQ multiplex PCR, and TCRdb holds only the in-frame ones, with some missing. The sample lists around 99,000 clones; about four fifths were seen once. Treatment defined: oral pan-JAK inhibitor, 5-10 mg twice daily. This specimen was CD8+ T cells sorted from blood, taken at week 24, from a patient treated with tofacitinib. The receptors come from a human donor with alopecia areata.

V gene TRBV12-5 combines with J gene TRBJ2-3, with 8 bases identical to TRBD2. Per the germline V gene, CDR1 is LGHNT and CDR2 is FRNRAP. The CDR3 totals 17 residues. J was trimmed by 0 bases and V by 2 bases; bases with no gene match: 7. The CDR3 reads CASGLQIAGSSTDTQYF. The CDR3 coding sequence is TGTGCTAGTGGTTTGCAAATAGCGGGGTCGAGCACAGATACGCAGTATTTT.

The V and J genes are TRBV20-1 and TRBJ2-7; D gene uncertain. This CDR3 has 11 residues. Germline values: CDR1 DFQATT, CDR2 SNEGSKA (reference sequence). Trimming took off 4 bases at V and 1 base at J, with 5 bases between the two ends. CDR3 DNA: TGCAGTGCTAAGAGGTCCTACGAGCAGTACTTC. It specifies CSAKRSYEQYF.

The J gene is TRBJ2-7, the V gene TRBV4-1; tentatively, D is TRBD1 (5 bases). Germline V CDR1 and CDR2: MGHRA, YSYEKL. CDR3 size: 15 residues. Trimming left V 0 bases short and J 5 bases short, with 14 bases between. For the CDR3, the DNA is TGCGCCAGCAGCCAAGAGTTAGGCAGGGCGAACGAGCAGTACTTC. It specifies CASSQELGRANEQYF.

The CDR3 region is CASKLAGGETQYF. DNA for the CDR3: TGTGCCAGCAAACTAGCGGGGGGAGAGACCCAGTACTTC. The chain joins TRBV27 to TRBJ2-5; 12 positions match TRBD2. The CDR3 totals 13 residues. Germline CDR1 and CDR2: MNHEY and SMNVEV (reference sequence). The V and J ends lost 7 bases and 4 bases, in that order; junction bases with no gene match: 1.

This clone was recorded a few times. V and J are TRBV7-9 and TRBJ2-5; TRBD2 matches 12 bases. After removal of 3 bases from V and 1 base from J, the junction contained 9 bases not matched to a gene. The CDR3 covers 18 residues. The germline V gene has CDR1 SEHNR and CDR2 FQNEAQ (reference sequence). CDR3 loop: CASSFGLGLAGLQETQYF. CDR3 nucleotides: TGTGCCAGCAGCTTCGGACTAGGACTAGCGGGACTCCAAGAGACCCAGTACTTC. Filled out from reference TRBV7-9 and TRBJ2-5, the complete variable domain reads DTGVSQNPRHKITKRGQNVTFRCDPISEHNRLYWYRQTLGQGPEFLTYFQNEAQLEKSRLLSDRFSAERPKGSFSTLEIQRTEQGDSAMYLCASSFGLGLAGLQETQYFGPGTRLLVL.

This chain connects TRBV4-1 to TRBJ2-7; D gene ambiguous. The CDR3 is 14 residues long. Trimming took off 1 base at V and 0 bases at J, with 7 bases between the two ends. In germline, CDR1 is MGHRA, CDR2 YSYEKL. In DNA form, the CDR3 reads TGCGCCAGCAGCCAAGGTTTGGGCTCCTACGAGCAGTACTTC. Encoded protein: CASSQGLGSYEQYF.

This rearrangement joins TRBV7-2 to TRBJ2-7; perhaps TRBD2 as D (6 bases). Germline V lookup: CDR1 SGHTA, CDR2 FQGNSA. The V end was cut by 5 bases, the J end by 1 base, with 12 bases between. The CDR3 contains 14 residues. The CDR3 protein is CASSPMGTSYEQYF. CDR3 coding DNA: TGTGCCAGCAGCCCAATGGGGACTTCCTACGAGCAGTACTTC.

This clone occurred a few times. The chain links TRBV6-5 to TRBJ2-7; weak D call: TRBD1 (6 bases). Germline V CDR1 and CDR2: MNHEY, SVGAGI. The ends were cut back, 5 bases at V and 4 bases at J, with 12 bases in the middle. This CDR3 is built from 13 residues. CDR3: CASSEQGRYEQYF. CDR3 nucleotides: TGTGCCAGCAGTGAACAGGGCCGATACGAGCAGTACTTC.

The chain carries TRBV6-5 and TRBJ2-7, with a possible D match to TRBD2 (5 bases). CDR1 is MNHEY, CDR2 SVGAGI, per germline. This CDR3 comprises 15 residues. V was trimmed by 0 bases and J by 3 bases, leaving 12 bases between them. The DNA for the CDR3 is TGTGCCAGCAGTTACTCGATCGGGGTCCTCTACGAGCAGTACTTC. Encoded protein: CASSYSIGVLYEQYF.